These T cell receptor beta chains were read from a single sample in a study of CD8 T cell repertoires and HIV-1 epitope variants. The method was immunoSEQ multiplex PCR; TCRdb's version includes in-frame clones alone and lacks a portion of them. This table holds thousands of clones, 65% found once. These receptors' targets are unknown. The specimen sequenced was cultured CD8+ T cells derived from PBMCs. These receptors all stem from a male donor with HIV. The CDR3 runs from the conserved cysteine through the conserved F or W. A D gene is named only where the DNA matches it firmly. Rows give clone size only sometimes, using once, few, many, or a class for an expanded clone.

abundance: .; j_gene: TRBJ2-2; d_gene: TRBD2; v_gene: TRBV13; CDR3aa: CASGRANTGELFF; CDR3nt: TGTGCCAGCGGGAGGGCGAACACCGGGGAGCTGTTTTTT
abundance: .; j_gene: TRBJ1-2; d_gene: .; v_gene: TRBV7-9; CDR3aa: CASSPSSFANYGYTF; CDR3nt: TGTGCCAGCAGCCCGTCCTCGTTCGCTAACTATGGCTACACCTTC
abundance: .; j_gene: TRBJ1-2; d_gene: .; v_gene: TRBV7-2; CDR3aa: CASSLGRAPNYGYTF; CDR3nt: TGTGCCAGCAGCTTAGGCAGGGCCCCAAACTATGGCTACACCTTC
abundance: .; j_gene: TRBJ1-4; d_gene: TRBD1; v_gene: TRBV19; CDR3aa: CATGQGAGEKLFF; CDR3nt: TGTGCCACGGGACAGGGGGCAGGTGAAAAACTGTTTTTT
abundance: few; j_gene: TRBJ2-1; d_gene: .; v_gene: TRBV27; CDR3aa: CASSLRYSSYNEQFF; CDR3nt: TGTGCCAGCAGTTTACGGTACAGCTCCTACAATGAGCAGTTCTTC
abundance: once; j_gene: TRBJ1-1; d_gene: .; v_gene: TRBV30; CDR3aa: CAWSAGSATEAFF; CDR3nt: TGTGCCTGGAGTGCAGGGTCGGCCACTGAAGCTTTCTTT
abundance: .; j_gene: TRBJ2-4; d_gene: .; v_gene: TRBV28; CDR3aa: CASSPSQGFKNIQYF; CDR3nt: TGTGCCAGCAGCCCCTCACAGGGATTCAAAAACATTCAGTACTTC
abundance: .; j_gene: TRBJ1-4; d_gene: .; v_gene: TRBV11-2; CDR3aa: CASSSTDGATNEKLFF; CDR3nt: TGTGCCAGCAGCTCAACGGACGGAGCAACTAATGAAAAACTGTTTTTT
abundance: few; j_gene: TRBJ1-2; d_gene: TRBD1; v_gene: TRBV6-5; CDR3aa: CASSYLSGGADGYTF; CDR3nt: TGTGCCAGCAGTTACCTATCAGGGGGTGCGGATGGCTACACCTTC
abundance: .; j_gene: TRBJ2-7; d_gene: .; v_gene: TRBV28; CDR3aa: CASSFPTPGGRGPMHEQYF; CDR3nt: TGTGCCAGCAGTTTCCCCACCCCAGGCGGAAGGGGTCCCATGCACGAGCAGTACTTC
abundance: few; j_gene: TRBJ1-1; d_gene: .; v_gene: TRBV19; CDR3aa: CASSDYGALNTEAFF; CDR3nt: TGTGCCAGTAGTGATTACGGGGCTCTGAACACTGAAGCTTTCTTT
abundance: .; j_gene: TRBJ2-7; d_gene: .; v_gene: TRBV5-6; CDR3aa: CASSLEVSYEQYF; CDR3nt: TGTGCCAGCAGCTTGGAAGTCTCCTACGAGCAGTACTTC
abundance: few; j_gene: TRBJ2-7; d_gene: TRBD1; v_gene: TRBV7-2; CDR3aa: CASSEEQGYAYEQYF; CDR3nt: TGTGCCAGCAGCGAAGAACAGGGGTATGCATACGAGCAGTACTTC
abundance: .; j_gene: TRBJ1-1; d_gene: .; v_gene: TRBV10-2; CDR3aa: CASSELELYTEAFF; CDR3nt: TGCGCCAGCAGTGAGTTGGAACTTTACACTGAAGCTTTCTTT
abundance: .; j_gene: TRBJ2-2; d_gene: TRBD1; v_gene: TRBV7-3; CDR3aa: CASSSPVQGAANTGELFF; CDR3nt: TGTGCCAGCTCAAGTCCGGTACAGGGGGCAGCGAACACCGGGGAGCTGTTTTTT
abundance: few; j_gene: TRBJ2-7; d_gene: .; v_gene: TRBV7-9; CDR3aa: CASSLGGADEQYF; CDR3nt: TGTGCCAGCAGCTTAGGGGGGGCCGACGAGCAGTACTTC
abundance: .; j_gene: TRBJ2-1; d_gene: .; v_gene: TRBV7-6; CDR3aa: CASSLDPGVSYNEQFF; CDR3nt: TGTGCCAGCAGCCTCGACCCAGGGGTGTCCTACAATGAGCAGTTCTTC
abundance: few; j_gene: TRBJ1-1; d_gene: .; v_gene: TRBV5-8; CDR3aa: CASSSWTREAFF; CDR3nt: TGTGCCAGCAGCTCCTGGACTCGAGAAGCTTTCTTT
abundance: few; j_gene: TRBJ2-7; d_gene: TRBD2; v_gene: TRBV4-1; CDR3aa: CASSPLAGSSYEQYF; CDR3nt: TGCGCCAGCAGCCCCTTAGCGGGAAGCTCCTACGAGCAGTACTTC
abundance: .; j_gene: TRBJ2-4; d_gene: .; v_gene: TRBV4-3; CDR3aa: CASSQDFQGLDIQYF; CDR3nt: TGCGCCAGCAGCCAAGATTTCCAGGGGCTGGACATTCAGTACTTC
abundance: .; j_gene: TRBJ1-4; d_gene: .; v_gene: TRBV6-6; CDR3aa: CASTTGSAEKLFF; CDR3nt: TGTGCCAGTACCACAGGGAGTGCTGAAAAACTGTTTTTT
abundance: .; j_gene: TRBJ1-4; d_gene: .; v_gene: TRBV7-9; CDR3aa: CASSLVGTEKLFF; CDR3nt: TGTGCCAGCAGCTTAGTGGGAACTGAAAAACTGTTTTTT
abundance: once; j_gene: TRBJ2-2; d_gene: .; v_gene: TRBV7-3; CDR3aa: CASSLGTYTGELFF; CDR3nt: TGTGCCAGCAGCCTCGGGACATACACCGGGGAGCTGTTTTTT
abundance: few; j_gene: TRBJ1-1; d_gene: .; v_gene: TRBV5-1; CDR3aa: CASSLARRYMNTEAFF; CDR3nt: TGCGCCAGCAGCTTGGCAAGACGGTACATGAACACTGAAGCTTTCTTT
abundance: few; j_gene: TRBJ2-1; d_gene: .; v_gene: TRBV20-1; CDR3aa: CSAREPNSEFF; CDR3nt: TGCAGTGCTAGAGAACCAAACTCGGAGTTCTTC
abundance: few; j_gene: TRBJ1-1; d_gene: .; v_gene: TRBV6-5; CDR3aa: CASSYSVGNTEAFF; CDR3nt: TGTGCCAGCAGTTACTCCGTCGGGAACACTGAAGCTTTCTTT
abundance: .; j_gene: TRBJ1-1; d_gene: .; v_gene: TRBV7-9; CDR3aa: CASSLAIGTEAFF; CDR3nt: TGTGCCAGCAGCTTAGCAATAGGTACTGAAGCTTTCTTT
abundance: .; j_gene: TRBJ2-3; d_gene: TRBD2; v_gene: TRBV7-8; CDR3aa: CASSYAFGGDLTDTQYF; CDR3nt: TGTGCCAGCAGCTACGCCTTTGGGGGGGACCTCACAGATACGCAGTATTTT
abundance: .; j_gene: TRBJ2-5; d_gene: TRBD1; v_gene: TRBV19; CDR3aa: CASSLRQGQETQYF; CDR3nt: TGTGCCAGTAGTCTTCGACAGGGACAAGAGACCCAGTACTTC
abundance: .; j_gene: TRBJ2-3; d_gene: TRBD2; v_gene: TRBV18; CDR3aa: CASSPTPTAGGQDTQYF; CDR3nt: TGTGCCAGCTCACCCACCCCGACAGCGGGGGGGCAGGATACGCAGTATTTT
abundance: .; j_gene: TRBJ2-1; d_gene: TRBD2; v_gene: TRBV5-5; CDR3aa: CASSPWTSPNEQFF; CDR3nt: TGTGCCAGCAGCCCCTGGACTAGCCCCAATGAGCAGTTCTTC
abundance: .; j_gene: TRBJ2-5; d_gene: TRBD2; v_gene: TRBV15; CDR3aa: CATSRDRLAGETQYF; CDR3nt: TGTGCCACCAGCAGAGATAGGCTAGCGGGGGAGACCCAGTACTTC
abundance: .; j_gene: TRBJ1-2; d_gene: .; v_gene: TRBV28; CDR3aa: CASSLPRANYGYTF; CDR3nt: TGTGCCAGCTCGCTGCCACGCGCTAACTATGGCTACACCTTC
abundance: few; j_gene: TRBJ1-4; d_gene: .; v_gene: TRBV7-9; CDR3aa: CASSPSVTANEKLFF; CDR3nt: TGTGCCAGCAGCCCGTCGGTGACAGCTAATGAAAAACTGTTTTTT
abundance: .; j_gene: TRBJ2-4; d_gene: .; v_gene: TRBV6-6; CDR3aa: CASSSPDRAKNIQYF; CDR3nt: TGTGCCAGCAGTTCCCCCGATAGGGCCAAAAACATTCAGTACTTC
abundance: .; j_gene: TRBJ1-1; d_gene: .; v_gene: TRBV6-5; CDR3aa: CASRSPGGGNTEAFF; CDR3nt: TGTGCCAGCAGATCCCCGGGGGGGGGCAACACTGAAGCTTTCTTT
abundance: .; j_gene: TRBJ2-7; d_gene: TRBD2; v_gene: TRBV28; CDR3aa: CASSFDSVGTSGLYEQYF; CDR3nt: TGTGCCAGCAGTTTCGATTCCGTAGGGACTAGCGGACTTTACGAGCAGTACTTC
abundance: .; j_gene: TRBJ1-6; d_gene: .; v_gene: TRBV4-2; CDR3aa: CASSQDLNSYNSPLHF; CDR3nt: TGTGCCAGCAGCCAAGACCTCAACTCCTATAATTCACCCCTCCACTTT
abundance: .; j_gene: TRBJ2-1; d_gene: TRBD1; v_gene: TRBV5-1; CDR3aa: CASSAQTGTGAYNEQFF; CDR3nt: TGCGCCAGCAGCGCACAAACCGGGACAGGGGCCTACAATGAGCAGTTCTTC
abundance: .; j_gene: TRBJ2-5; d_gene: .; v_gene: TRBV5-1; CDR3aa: CASSFEAAGQETQYF; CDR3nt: TGCGCCAGCAGCTTCGAGGCGGCAGGCCAAGAGACCCAGTACTTC
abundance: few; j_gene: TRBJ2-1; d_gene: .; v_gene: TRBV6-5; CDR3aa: CASSYYGPPQGDEQFF; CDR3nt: TGTGCCAGCAGTTACTACGGGCCCCCTCAGGGAGATGAGCAGTTCTTC
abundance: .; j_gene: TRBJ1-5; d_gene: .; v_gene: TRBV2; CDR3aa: CASNLGRHDYQPQHF; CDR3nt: TGTGCCTCTAACTTGGGGCGTCATGATTATCAGCCCCAGCATTTT
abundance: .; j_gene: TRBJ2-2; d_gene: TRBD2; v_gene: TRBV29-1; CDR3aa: CSVEVLTSGGRTGELFF; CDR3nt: TGCAGCGTTGAAGTCCTAACTAGCGGGGGGCGTACCGGGGAGCTGTTTTTT
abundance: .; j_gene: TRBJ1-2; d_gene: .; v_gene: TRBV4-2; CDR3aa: CASSQEAGMTPNYGYTF; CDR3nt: TGTGCCAGCAGCCAAGAGGCAGGCATGACCCCAAACTATGGCTACACCTTC
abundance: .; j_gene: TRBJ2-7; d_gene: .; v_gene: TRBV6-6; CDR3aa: CASSPSWGTYEQYF; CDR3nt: TGTGCCAGCAGTCCCTCCTGGGGCACCTACGAGCAGTACTTC
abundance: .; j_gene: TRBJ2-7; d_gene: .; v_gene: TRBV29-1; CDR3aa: CSGGDSYEQYF; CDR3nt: TGCAGCGGCGGGGACTCCTACGAGCAGTACTTC
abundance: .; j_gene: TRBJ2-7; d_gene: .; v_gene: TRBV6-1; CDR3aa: CASSDRTAVSYEQYF; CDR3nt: TGTGCCAGCAGTGATCGGACAGCCGTCTCCTACGAGCAGTACTTC
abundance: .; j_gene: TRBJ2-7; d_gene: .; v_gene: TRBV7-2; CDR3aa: CASSLAQNVYEQYF; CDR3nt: TGTGCCAGCAGCTTAGCACAGAATGTCTACGAGCAGTACTTC
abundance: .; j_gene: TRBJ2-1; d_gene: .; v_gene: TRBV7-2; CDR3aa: CASSLTDSLINNEQFF; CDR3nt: TGTGCCAGCAGCTTAACGGACAGTTTGATAAACAATGAGCAGTTCTTC
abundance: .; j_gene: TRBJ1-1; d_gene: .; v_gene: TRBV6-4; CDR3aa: CASSDSIGMGRSAFF; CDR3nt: TGTGCCAGCAGTGACTCTATAGGGATGGGACGTAGCGCTTTCTTT
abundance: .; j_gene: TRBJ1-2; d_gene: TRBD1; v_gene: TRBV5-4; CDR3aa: CASSFTGENTF; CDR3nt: TGTGCCAGCAGCTTTACAGGGGAGAACACCTTC
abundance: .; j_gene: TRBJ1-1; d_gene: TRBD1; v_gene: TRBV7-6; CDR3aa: CASSSPDRENTEAFF; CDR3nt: TGTGCCAGCAGTTCCCCGGACAGGGAGAACACTGAAGCTTTCTTT
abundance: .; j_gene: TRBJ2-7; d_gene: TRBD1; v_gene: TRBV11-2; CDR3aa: CASSSGQGSYEQYF; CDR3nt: TGTGCCAGCAGCTCCGGACAGGGGTCCTACGAGCAGTACTTC